This TCR beta chain was identified in a study of blood T cell repertoires in COVID-19. About the study: From T cells, B-cell-depleted T cells, or PBMCs came the material, which was cDNA or gDNA.

Sequencing was performed with immunoSEQ multiplex PCR; in TCRdb, only in-frame clones are kept and a portion is missing. The table has approximately 170,000 clones, 80% to 85% seen once. This clone was found a few times. This CDR3 has 15 residues. Germline CDR1 SGHTA, CDR2 FQGNSA. V lost 6 bases, J lost 3 bases, and 9 bases stayed unmatched. This chain joins TRBV7-2 and TRBJ1-1; the match to TRBD1 covers 8 bases. The source material was PBMCs or T cells enriched from blood (not recorded which). This TCR derives from a woman aged 50 to 60 who had recovered from COVID-19. CDR3 residues: CASRWTGLGYTEAFF. For the CDR3, the DNA is TGTGCCAGCAGATGGACAGGGCTGGGGTACACTGAAGCTTTCTTT.